One T cell receptor (beta chain) is described in this entry. No antigen is known for it. The input lacks base qualities; no much larger clone sits a single base away. The library relied on the immunoSEQ multiplex PCR assay. The multiplex PCR relied on a mix of 60 forward primers for TCR Vbeta segments and 13 reverse primers for TCR Jbeta segments. A multiplex PCR assay on genomic DNA amplified the CDR3 region of rearranged TCR beta genes. On the Illumina HiSeq System, the amplified TCR beta libraries were sequenced as 87-base-pair reads. As for how the authors treated the data: A later analysis counted 75 million to 100 million unique TCR beta chains across the 650 to 800 repertoires, and some 11 million of these chains were shared by at least two donors. Raw reads were error-corrected and collapsed into unique sequences by a nearest-neighbor algorithm in which closely related sequences were merged to remove PCR and sequencing errors. CDR3 sequences were aligned to IMGT reference sequences to assign V, D and J gene segments. For a sequence to be retained, at least a six-nucleotide match to both a V gene segment and a J gene segment was required. Rearrangements were classified as productive when the CDR3 lacked stop codons and remained in frame with V and J, and all other rearrangements were classified as non-productive. Following IMGT convention, CDR3 was defined as the stretch from the second conserved V-encoded cysteine up to the conserved J-encoded phenylalanine. Sequences without an unambiguous match to a single V gene segment were excluded from the earlier analysis of almost 600 of the donors. In an earlier analysis of about 590 of the donors, a V segment was called functional when productive rearrangements were above 56.7%, and segregating when the standard deviation between donors exceeded 5%. A statistical classification framework was built for diagnosing cytomegalovirus status from the catalog of TCR beta chain sequences. V and J gene assignment, in a later analysis, came from comparing TCR nucleotide sequences with IMGT/GENE-DB human TR gene sequences. In a later analysis, CDR3 sequences and most-parsimonious VDJ recombination scenarios were assigned using the TCRdist pipeline. In a later analysis, each TCR beta chain was defined by its CDR3 amino acid sequence together with its V-gene family, and reads lacking a unique V-gene family were excluded. In a later analysis, 450 to 600 highly shared, low-generation-probability nucleotide sequences were removed to address suspected cross-contamination and a sequencing artifact. In a later analysis, a clonal expansion index was calculated for each public chain from normalized within-repertoire ranks of inferred template counts. In a later analysis, generation probabilities were computed using a VDJ recombination model fitted to out-of-frame rearrangements, and the results were checked against IGoR. Hypergeometric tests were used in a later analysis to score TCR-TCR, TCR-HLA and TCR-CMV co-occurrence, with a repertoire-size bias correction applied to the TCR pairs. To estimate false discovery rates, a later analysis permuted the HLA or CMV assignments 20 times. In a later analysis, co-occurring TCRs were grouped using DBSCAN, and TCRdist sequence similarity was added for clustering within HLA-allele-positive subsets. For co-occurrence clustering, repertoires with fewer than 30,000 or more than 120,000 public chains were excluded, along with four to six repertoires with anomalous nucleotide sharing. TCRdb's version of the immuneACCESS table is confined to in-frame rearrangements and falls short of the full clone set. An unresolved V gene accounts for under half of the shortfall where checked; the remainder is of unknown origin. V and J calls plus clone size are reproduced from that table; the DNA served to infer D and trimming. For this sample there are roughly 220,000 clones; around 70% appear just once. The ten most abundant clones make up 2.6% of the sample.

Measured from the cysteine to the phenylalanine, the CDR3 is 13 residues long. Here the CDR3 DNA is all that survives: 39 bases in frame from base 1. CDR1 and CDR2 (MDHEN, SYDVKM) derive from the germline V gene. Relative to germline, V is 8 bases shorter and J is 3 bases shorter, with 13 bases between their ends. This entry is derived from a study of cytomegalovirus exposure and HLA in healthy donors (dated by TCRdb to 2016 to 2017). About the full investigation: In an earlier analysis of fewer than 750 of the donors, around 300 Gb of sequence data and some 120 million unique TCR beta sequences from roughly 180 million T cells were reported. Approximately 300 gigabases of sequencing data and around 90 million unique TCR sequences made up an early release that covered several hundred HLA-typed donors. Of the roughly 430 genotyped donors, roughly 80% fell in the genetic ancestry cluster associated with self-reported Caucasian donors. The aim of the study was to test whether cataloging public T cell receptors could identify signatures of past pathogen exposure. The study used immunosequencing to profile the T cell repertoires of under 700 subjects and linked those repertoires to cytomegalovirus serostatus. A separate validation cohort of approximately 120 different subjects was used in addition to the 666-subject first cohort. To predict cytomegalovirus infection status, the study brought together high-throughput TCR immunosequencing, statistical association of individual TCRs with disease status, and machine learning. A later analysis re-examined previously published TCR beta repertoires from roughly 720 donors and added high-resolution HLA genotyping to investigate patterns of TCR occurrence. The later analysis used no new phenotypic data to find candidate immune exposures, relying instead on TCR beta sequences and their occurrence across donors. In an earlier analysis of roughly 600 of the donors, high-throughput TCR beta sequencing was used to judge whether each TCR beta V gene segment behaved as functional or pseudogenic. Donor age, sex, ethnicity and CMV serostatus were compiled alongside the repertoire data. A later genetic analysis took genome-wide SNP genotypes for about 55% of the roughly 700 donors and used that subset as a discovery cohort. Every discovery cohort repertoire had been produced on one sequencing platform. Class I and class II HLA loci were covered by the typing at four-digit resolution. The number of donors typed differed by locus, with 629-630 for A, B, C, DRB1 and DQB1, roughly 520 for DQA1, approximately 580 for DPA1, and over 400 for DPB1. A few DR-DQ haplotypes were treated as single units for association and clustering because of strong linkage in the cohort. Among around 400 genotyped donors of the cohort, an average of roughly 240,000 unique TCR beta nucleotide sequences were sequenced per donor, approximately 20% of them non-productive. Study-level results and caveats: Linkage disequilibrium might explain the correlated functional status among segregating V segments, but an unknown experimental factor could not be excluded. In both the original and validation cohorts, the classifier was reported to diagnose cytomegalovirus status with high specificity and sensitivity. A later analysis found that HLA-associated TCR beta chains were more clonally expanded and had lower generation probabilities than equally common non-associated chains. A total of 164 TCR beta chains were listed by the study as associated with cytomegalovirus. In vitro tests confirmed that three of the cytomegalovirus-associated TCR beta chains recognize cytomegalovirus antigens. According to a later analysis, TCR association rates differed among HLA loci, with DRB1 alleles showing the most associated TCRs and HLA-C alleles showing the fewest. Specific HLA alleles were associated with some 15,000 TCR beta sequences at a false discovery rate of 0.05 in a later analysis. A further reported finding was that TCR beta sequences accurately predicted the HLA-A and HLA-B alleles for most subjects in the first cohort. The 87-base-pair reads could not distinguish some IMGT-functional V segments, including TRBV6-2 and TRBV6-3, so those segments were excluded. Because counts were too low, roughly 17 rarely observed V segments, including chromosome 9 orphons, were left out of the earlier analysis of 587 of the donors. Only TCR beta chains were sequenced in this cohort, and the absence of alpha or paired-chain data limited detectable features. A later analysis found that most CMV-associated TCR beta chains appeared HLA-restricted, with HLA associations seemingly driven largely by CMV exposure. Because HLA typing was unavailable for some donors at each locus, only the typed subset was used in association tests. Several of the top co-occurrence clusters appeared to be linked to parvovirus B19, influenza, CMV and Epstein-Barr virus, according to a later analysis. Sequencing depth was assumed to be roughly uniform across donors in the presence/absence analyses, though that assumption may not hold. Most TCR sequences were seen in very few donors, while some public TCRs were found in many individuals. A later genetic analysis reported fewer N-insertions in productive TCRs among donors in an Asian-associated ancestry cluster than the roughly 700-donor mean. The sequencing pipeline was judged likely to have produced a cluster of highly shared sequence variants as a technical artifact. For the cohort, immune exposure information was limited to CMV serostatus. When HLA alleles, especially DR and DQ, strongly co-occurred, TCR associations were difficult to assign to individual alleles. The authors suggested that the approach could potentially be generalized to other disease states and immunological phenotypes. In an earlier analysis of around 500 of the donors, most TCR beta V segments appeared in productive rearrangements about 87% or about 30% of the time, broadly matching IMGT annotations. An association between a missense DCLRE1C variant and V-gene and J-gene trimming of TCR beta chains was found in a later genetic analysis and replicated in an independent cohort.

The cohort was made up of 500 to 850 healthy bone marrow donors. All cohort members were sampled while nominally healthy, although unrecorded immune exposures were likely present. The donor tested CMV seropositive and was one of the 289 seropositive cohort members. A peripheral blood sample was collected from each donor, and TCR beta sequencing was performed on peripheral blood mononuclear cells. Genomic DNA extraction from the blood cell samples was performed with the Qiagen DNeasy Blood Extraction Kit. The chain uses TRBV28 and TRBJ1-2; a tentative D call is TRBD1 (6 bases match). The origin of this receptor is a man in his forties in good health and CMV-seropositive. Sequenced input: PBMCs. For the CDR3, the sequence is CASSRDTYYGYTF. In nucleotides, the sequence is TGTGCCAGCTCCCGGGACACCTACTATGGCTACACCTTC.